This entry is about one T cell receptor (beta chain). Authors' data handling: How many nucleated cells were present was estimated from reference gene primer amplification. Here immunoSEQ multiplex PCR was the method, and the copy in TCRdb shows in-frame clones only, minus some. D and trimming were read from the DNA, whereas the V and J calls and clone size are those reported in that table. The table includes under 250,000 clones, approximately 83% detected once. This sample was taken from a study of blood T cell repertoires in COVID-19. Study summary: The United States, Italy and Spain supplied acute and convalescent COVID-19 samples. T cells, B-cell-depleted T cells, or PBMCs supplied cDNA or gDNA.

The CDR3 spans 17 residues. Germline CDR1 reads SGHTA; CDR2 reads FQGTGA. Trimming at V came to 4 bases and at J to 0 bases, leaving 4 bases not matched to a gene. The sample was peripheral blood. The clonotype originates from a woman aged 55-70 years with acute or convalescent COVID-19. V usage is TRBV7-3 and J usage is TRBJ2-1, with 12 bases matching TRBD1. The CDR3 DNA follows: TGTGCCAGCAGCTCAGGGACAGGGGGCAACTCCTACAATGAGCAGTTCTTC. Encoded protein: CASSSGTGGNSYNEQFF.